This T cell receptor beta chain was documented in a study of shared clonotypes between healthy human individuals. General study points: Relative to their counterparts shared across all four donors, non-shared clonotypes exhibited diminished generation probabilities. Clonotype sharing among donors was expected to depend on sequencing depth. Naive subsets typically showed greater estimated richness than memory subsets.

For this clone: Its cognate antigen is unknown.

The data were produced by immunoSEQ multiplex PCR, yet TCRdb's version contains in-frame clones alone and is incomplete. The data hold 2 million to 3 million clones, with under 95% observed a single time. Trimming cost V 3 bases and J 5 bases, with 13 bases left between them. The CDR3 totals 14 residues. Germline CDR1 MDHEN, CDR2 SYDVKM. The rearrangement links TRBV28 to TRBJ1-1; D ambiguous. This receptor was identified in a man between 18 and 29 years old in good health. Some clones in this sample may be carry-over from other donors' samples. The sample comprised naive CD4+ T cells from PBMCs. The subset here: CD45RA+ positively selected. CDR3 sequence (DNA): TGTGCCAGCAGTTTTTACCGGGTGGGGACTGAAGCTTTCTTT. Protein product: CASSFYRVGTEAFF.